These T cell receptor beta chains were read from a single sample in a study of control samples from healthy donors and cancer patients. The assay was immunoSEQ multiplex PCR, and TCRdb's table has in-frame clones only and misses some. The table has over 75,000 clones, 91% seen once. The sample taken for sequencing was blood. These receptors came from a man aged 30 to 45 in good health. Each CDR3 is given with its conserved first and last residue. The D gene is left open where the match is weak. Clone size is given for some rows only: seen once, a few or many times, or a class if the clone is expanded.

>TRBV3-1/TRBV3-2|NA|TRBJ1-2|few
CASSSAGWDGYTF
TGTGCCAGCAGCTCCGCAGGGTGGGATGGCTACACCTTC
>TRBV27|TRBD1|TRBJ2-7|NA
CASSWDRTGSEQYF
TGTGCCAGCAGTTGGGACAGGACGGGGAGCGAGCAGTACTTC
>TRBV19|TRBD1|TRBJ2-7|NA
CASRDRGEQEYEQYF
TGTGCCAGCCGGGACAGGGGTGAGCAGGAGTACGAGCAGTACTTC
>TRBV21-1|NA|TRBJ2-3|NA
CASRANAGVRYDTQYF
TGTGCCAGCAGGGCGAATGCGGGAGTGAGGTACGATACGCAGTATTTT
>TRBV6-5|NA|TRBJ2-1|NA
CASRPGGHEQFF
TGTGCCAGCAGACCAGGTGGTCATGAGCAGTTCTTC
>TRBV4-3|NA|TRBJ2-7|NA
CASSQETQGWQYF
TGCGCCAGCAGCCAAGAAACGCAAGGGTGGCAGTACTTC
>TRBV12-1|NA|TRBJ2-2|NA
CASSLRGLAGGLATGELFF
TGTGCCAGCAGCCTGAGAGGGCTAGCGGGCGGGCTCGCCACCGGGGAGCTGTTTTTT
>TRBV2|NA|TRBJ1-5|NA
CASLGDLQGGNQPQHF
TGTGCCAGCCTCGGGGACCTCCAAGGAGGCAATCAGCCCCAGCATTTT
>TRBV29-1|TRBD1|TRBJ1-1|NA
CSAATGGITEAFF
TGCAGCGCCGCGACAGGGGGCATCACTGAAGCTTTCTTT
>TRBV18|NA|TRBJ1-2|NA
CASSPLVGPSNYGYTF
TGTGCCAGCTCACCATTGGTCGGACCTTCTAACTATGGCTACACCTTC
>TRBV28|NA|TRBJ1-4|NA
CASSPWGLLATNEKLFF
TGTGCCAGCAGTCCCTGGGGCCTCTTAGCAACTAATGAAAAACTGTTTTTT
>TRBV13|TRBD2|TRBJ2-3|NA
CASSLAGGPHTQYF
TGTGCCAGCAGCTTGGCGGGGGGCCCCCATACGCAGTATTTT
>TRBV12-3/TRBV12-4|NA|TRBJ2-1|NA
CASSLHEQFF
TGTGCCAGCAGTTTACATGAGCAGTTCTTC
>TRBV6-2/TRBV6-3|NA|TRBJ2-3|NA
CASSFWRRTDTQYF
TGTGCCAGCAGTTTTTGGCGGAGGACAGATACGCAGTATTTT
>TRBV6-2/TRBV6-3|NA|TRBJ2-3|NA
CASSSGDTQYF
TGTGCCAGCAGCTCGGGGGATACGCAGTATTTT
>TRBV27|TRBD1|TRBJ2-7|NA
CASSTHRGSIEQYF
TGTGCCAGCAGTACGCACAGGGGGAGCATCGAGCAGTACTTC
>TRBV9|TRBD1|TRBJ2-7|NA
CASSVAWDRVGEQYF
TGTGCCAGCAGCGTAGCTTGGGACAGGGTCGGCGAGCAGTACTTC
>TRBV6-1|NA|TRBJ2-3|once
CASSVGVPALTDTQYF
TGTGCCAGCAGTGTAGGGGTACCTGCACTCACAGATACGCAGTATTTT
>TRBV7-2|NA|TRBJ2-1|NA
CASSFLAVDEQFF
TGTGCCAGCAGCTTCCTAGCTGTGGATGAGCAGTTCTTC
>TRBV4-1|TRBD1|TRBJ1-2|NA
CASSQPRQGNYGYTF
TGCGCCAGCAGCCAACCCCGACAGGGGAACTATGGCTACACCTTC
>TRBV3-1/TRBV3-2|TRBD1|TRBJ2-5|NA
CASSDDRGSETQYF
TGTGCCAGCAGCGACGACAGGGGATCAGAGACCCAGTACTTC
>TRBV6-1|TRBD1|TRBJ1-1|NA
CASSELDRVNSEAFF
TGTGCCAGCAGTGAACTGGACAGGGTAAACTCTGAAGCTTTCTTT
>TRBV2|NA|TRBJ1-5|NA
CASSDTGTRRPQHF
TGTGCCAGCAGTGATACGGGGACCCGCCGGCCCCAGCATTTT
>TRBV11-3|NA|TRBJ2-2|NA
CASSPGRSGELFF
TGTGCCAGCAGCCCAGGGAGGAGCGGGGAGCTGTTTTTT
>TRBV6-5|NA|TRBJ1-1|once
CASPGGITEAFF
TGTGCCAGCCCCGGGGGAATCACTGAAGCTTTCTTT
>TRBV5-1|TRBD1|TRBJ1-1|NA
CASSLLTGVNTEAFF
TGCGCCAGCAGCTTGTTAACAGGGGTTAACACTGAAGCTTTCTTT
>TRBV28|NA|TRBJ1-1|NA
CASSLIQNTEAFF
TGTGCCAGCAGTTTAATCCAGAACACTGAAGCTTTCTTT
>TRBV5-1|NA|TRBJ2-1|NA
CASSLATGLIHNEQFF
TGCGCCAGCAGCTTGGCGACGGGCCTCATACACAATGAGCAGTTCTTC
>TRBV28|NA|TRBJ2-7|NA
CASSSKDRTPIYEQYF
TGTGCCAGCAGTTCTAAAGACAGAACCCCAATTTACGAGCAGTACTTC
>TRBV6-2/TRBV6-3|NA|TRBJ2-7|NA
CASSYSLEGRGYEQYF
TGTGCCAGCAGTTACTCGCTCGAAGGACGAGGCTACGAGCAGTACTTC
>TRBV6-5|NA|TRBJ1-2|NA
CASSLQRDGSYGYTF
TGTGCCAGCAGTCTTCAGAGGGACGGGAGCTATGGCTACACCTTC
>TRBV5-5|TRBD1|TRBJ1-2|NA
CASSHGTGEVGGYTF
TGTGCCAGCAGCCACGGGACAGGGGAAGTCGGTGGCTACACCTTC
>TRBV4-1|NA|TRBJ1-1|NA
CASSQGTMNTEAFF
TGCGCCAGCAGCCAAGGGACGATGAACACTGAAGCTTTCTTT
>TRBV5-6|TRBD2|TRBJ2-5|NA
CASSLVGGRAYETQYF
TGTGCCAGCAGCTTGGTGGGCGGGAGGGCCTATGAGACCCAGTACTTC
>TRBV19|NA|TRBJ2-7|NA
CASSIRQAGVSYEQYF
TGTGCCAGTAGTATAAGGCAGGCAGGAGTCTCCTACGAGCAGTACTTC
>TRBV11-2|NA|TRBJ2-1|NA
CASSRRMGQPSYNEQFF
TGTGCCAGCAGCCGCCGGATGGGACAACCCTCCTACAATGAGCAGTTCTTC
>TRBV24-1|NA|TRBJ2-7|NA
CATEIYEQYF
TGTGCCACCGAGATCTACGAGCAGTACTTC
>TRBV6-5|NA|TRBJ2-1|NA
CASEGSSDEQFF
TGTGCCAGCGAGGGGTCCTCGGATGAGCAGTTCTTC
>TRBV5-3|NA|TRBJ1-1|NA
CARSIFGGVRTEAFF
TGTGCCAGAAGCATTTTTGGGGGAGTCAGGACTGAAGCTTTCTTT
>TRBV5-1|NA|TRBJ2-5|once
CASSFRPARKETQYF
TGCGCCAGCAGCTTCAGGCCGGCCCGCAAAGAGACCCAGTACTTC
>TRBV24-1|TRBD1|TRBJ1-5|NA
CATSSGQGLPQHF
TGTGCCACCAGTTCGGGACAGGGTTTGCCCCAGCATTTT
>TRBV6-2/TRBV6-3|NA|TRBJ2-5|NA
CASSYSTGGWETQYF
TGTGCCAGCAGTTACTCGACGGGGGGCTGGGAGACCCAGTACTTC
>TRBV11-2|TRBD1|TRBJ2-7|NA
CASSLDPGQVTYEQYF
TGTGCCAGCAGCTTGGACCCGGGACAGGTGACCTACGAGCAGTACTTC
>TRBV5-4|TRBD1|TRBJ2-5|NA
CASSLPGQGVFQETQYF
TGTGCCAGCAGCTTGCCTGGACAGGGGGTCTTCCAAGAGACCCAGTACTTC
>TRBV12-3/TRBV12-4|TRBD1|TRBJ1-6|NA
CASSTQTGTLHF
TGTGCCAGCAGTACACAGACAGGGACTCTCCACTTT
>TRBV7-9|NA|TRBJ2-7|NA
CASSLSVGDEQYF
TGTGCCAGCAGCCTCTCCGTGGGTGACGAGCAGTACTTC
>TRBV19|NA|TRBJ1-1|NA
CASSVAGRSRDTEAFF
TGTGCCAGTAGTGTGGCGGGGAGGTCTCGGGACACTGAAGCTTTCTTT
>TRBV18|NA|TRBJ1-4|NA
CASSPEQLNEKLFF
TGTGCCAGCTCACCCGAACAGCTTAATGAAAAACTGTTTTTT
>TRBV6-5|TRBD2|TRBJ2-1|NA
CASSYSKRGYGSEQFF
TGTGCCAGCAGTTACTCGAAGCGGGGGTATGGTAGTGAGCAGTTCTTC
>TRBV2|NA|TRBJ2-5|NA
CASTSLEETQYF
TGTGCCAGCACTAGTTTGGAAGAGACCCAGTACTTC
>TRBV5-1|TRBD1|TRBJ2-1|NA
CASSLATGGNEQFF
TGCGCCAGCAGCTTGGCGACAGGGGGTAATGAGCAGTTCTTC
>TRBV27|NA|TRBJ1-1|NA
CASSYRRVEGEAFF
TGTGCCAGCAGTTACCGCCGGGTGGAAGGTGAAGCTTTCTTT
>TRBV30|NA|TRBJ2-5|NA
CAWSGGSQETQYF
TGTGCCTGGAGTGGGGGCAGCCAAGAGACCCAGTACTTC
>TRBV12-3/TRBV12-4|NA|TRBJ2-1|NA
CASSFASYNEQFF
TGTGCCAGCAGTTTTGCGTCCTACAATGAGCAGTTCTTC
>TRBV14|NA|TRBJ2-3|NA
CASSENPGGAQYF
TGTGCCAGCAGCGAAAACCCAGGGGGGGCGCAGTATTTT
>TRBV5-1|NA|TRBJ1-2|NA
CASSLLGMGVYTF
TGCGCCAGCAGCTTGTTAGGGATGGGGGTCTACACCTTC
>TRBV5-4|TRBD2|TRBJ2-1|NA
CASSPGLAGGWQFF
TGTGCCAGCAGCCCCGGACTAGCGGGGGGATGGCAGTTCTTC
>TRBV12-3/TRBV12-4|NA|TRBJ2-3|once
CASSSSGDTQYF
TGTGCCAGCAGTTCAAGCGGGGATACGCAGTATTTT